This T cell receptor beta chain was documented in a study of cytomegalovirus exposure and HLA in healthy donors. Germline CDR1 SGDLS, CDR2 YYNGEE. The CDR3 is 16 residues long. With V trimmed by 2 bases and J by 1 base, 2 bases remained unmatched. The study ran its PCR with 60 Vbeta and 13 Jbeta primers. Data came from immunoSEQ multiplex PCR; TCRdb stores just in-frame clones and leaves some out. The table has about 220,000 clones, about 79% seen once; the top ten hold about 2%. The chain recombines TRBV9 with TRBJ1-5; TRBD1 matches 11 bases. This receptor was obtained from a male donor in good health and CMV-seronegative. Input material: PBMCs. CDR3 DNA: TGTGCCAGCAGCGTCCGGGACAGGGGGAGCAATCAGCCCCAGCATTTT. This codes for CASSVRDRGSNQPQHF.